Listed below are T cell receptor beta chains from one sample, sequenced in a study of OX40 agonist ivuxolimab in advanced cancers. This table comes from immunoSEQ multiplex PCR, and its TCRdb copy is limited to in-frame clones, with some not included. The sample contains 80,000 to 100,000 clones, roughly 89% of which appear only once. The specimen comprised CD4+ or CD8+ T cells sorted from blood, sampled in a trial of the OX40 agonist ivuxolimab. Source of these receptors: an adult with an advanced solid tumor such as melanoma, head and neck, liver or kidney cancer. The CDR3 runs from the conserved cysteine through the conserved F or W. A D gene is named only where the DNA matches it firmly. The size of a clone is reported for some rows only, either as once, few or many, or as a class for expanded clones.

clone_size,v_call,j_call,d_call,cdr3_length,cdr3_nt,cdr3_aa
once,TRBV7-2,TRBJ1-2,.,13,TGTGCCAGCAGCTTAGGACAGTCCCGTGGCTACACCTTC,CASSLGQSRGYTF
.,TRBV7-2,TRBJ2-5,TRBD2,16,TGTGCCAGCAGCTTAGCTGGACTAGCGGGGAAAGAGACCCAGTACTTC,CASSLAGLAGKETQYF
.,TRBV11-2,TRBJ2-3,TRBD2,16,TGTGCCAGCAGAGCGAAGGTGGCGGGGGGGCGTGATACGCAGTATTTT,CASRAKVAGGRDTQYF
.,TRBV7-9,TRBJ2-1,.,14,TGTGCCAGCAGCCTTTCCAGCTCCTACAATGAGCAGTTCTTC,CASSLSSSYNEQFF
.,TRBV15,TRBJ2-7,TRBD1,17,TGTGCCACCAGCAGACCCCAAGGGACAGGACGGGTTTACGAGCAGTACTTC,CATSRPQGTGRVYEQYF
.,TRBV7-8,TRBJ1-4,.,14,TGTGCCAGCAGCTCACACGGCAGGCGAGAAAAACTGTTTTTT,CASSSHGRREKLFF
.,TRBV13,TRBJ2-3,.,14,TGTGCCAGCAGCTTAGTGGCAGCGACAGATACGCAGTATTTT,CASSLVAATDTQYF
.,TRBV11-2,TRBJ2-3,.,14,TGTGCCAGCAGCGTGGACAAGAGGGGGGATACGCAGTATTTT,CASSVDKRGDTQYF
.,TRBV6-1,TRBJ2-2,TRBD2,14,TGTGCCAGCAATCTAGCGGGGAACACCGGGGAGCTGTTTTTT,CASNLAGNTGELFF
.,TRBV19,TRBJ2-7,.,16,TGTGCCAGTAGTCCCCGCGAAGGGGCAAACTCCTACGAGCAGTACTTC,CASSPREGANSYEQYF
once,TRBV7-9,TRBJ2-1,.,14,TGTGCCAGCAGTTCGCTAAACGCTTACAATGAGCAGTTCTTC,CASSSLNAYNEQFF
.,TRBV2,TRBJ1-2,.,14,TGTGCCAGCAGTGAACAGATCTTTAACTATGGCTACACCTTC,CASSEQIFNYGYTF
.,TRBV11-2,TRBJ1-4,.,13,TGTGCCAGCAGCTTAGGACAGAATGAAAAACTGTTTTTT,CASSLGQNEKLFF
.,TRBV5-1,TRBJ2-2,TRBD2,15,TGCGCCAGCAGCCAACTAGCGGGGGGAACCGGGGAGCTGTTTTTT,CASSQLAGGTGELFF
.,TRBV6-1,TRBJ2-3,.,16,TGTGCCAGCAGTGCCTCTCCGGGACTCCTCACAGATACGCAGTATTTT,CASSASPGLLTDTQYF
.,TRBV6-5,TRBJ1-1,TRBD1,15,TGTGCCAGCAGATCGGGACAGGGGCTGTGGACTGAAGCTTTCTTT,CASRSGQGLWTEAFF
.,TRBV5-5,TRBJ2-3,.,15,TGTGCCAGCAGCTTGAACCAGGGACTCTGGGATACGCAGTATTTT,CASSLNQGLWDTQYF
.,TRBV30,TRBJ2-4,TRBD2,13,TGTGCCTGGAGCGCGAAGGGAGGGCACATTCAGTACTTC,CAWSAKGGHIQYF
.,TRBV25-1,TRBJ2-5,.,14,TGTGCCAGCAGTGAACCCGGGGCTCGAGAGACCCAGTACTTC,CASSEPGARETQYF
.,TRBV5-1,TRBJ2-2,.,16,TGCGCCAGCAGCCTCGGGATCTACGGGTACACCGGGGAGCTGTTTTTT,CASSLGIYGYTGELFF
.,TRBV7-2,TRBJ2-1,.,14,TGTGCCAGCAGCTCTCTAGCAGCCTACAATGAGCAGTTCTTC,CASSSLAAYNEQFF
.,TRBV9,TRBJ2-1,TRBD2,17,TGTGCCAGCAGCGGAGCCCTAAACGGGGGGAGTTACAATGAGCAGTTCTTC,CASSGALNGGSYNEQFF
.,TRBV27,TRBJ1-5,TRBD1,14,TGTGCCACGGTGGGACAGGGGAACAATCAGCCCCAGCATTTT,CATVGQGNNQPQHF
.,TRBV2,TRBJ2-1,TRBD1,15,TGTGCCAGCAGTGAAGAGGACAGGTCCTACAATGAGCAGTTCTTC,CASSEEDRSYNEQFF
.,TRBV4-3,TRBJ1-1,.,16,TGCGCCAGCGGGACTCCGGGGGTTAGGGGGAACACTGAAGCTTTCTTT,CASGTPGVRGNTEAFF
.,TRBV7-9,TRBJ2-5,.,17,TGTGCCAGCAGCCCGCTGCGGGGAGGACAGATCATAACGGCCCAGTACTTC,CASSPLRGGQIITAQYF
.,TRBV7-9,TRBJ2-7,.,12,TGTGCCAGCAGCTTGATATCCTACGAGCAGTACTTC,CASSLISYEQYF